These 13 T cell receptor beta chains originate from one sample sequenced in a study of molecular identifiers for immune sequencing clone quantification. TCRdb ran MiXCR on the PCR reads and lists one entry per CDR3 protein. The data show a few hundred thousand distinct CDR3 sequences, roughly 24% seen once. Material: naive CD8+ T cells from blood, with Jurkat cell RNA spiked in. Subset denoted: FACS-sorted CD8+CD4-CCR7+CD45RA+ naive T cells. Source of these receptors: a human donor in good health. Some libraries in this study had Jurkat cell RNA spiked in.

This clonotype has a count of ten or more. The chain carries TRBV24-1 and TRBJ2-3; D unresolved. There are 15 residues in the CDR3. Germline values: CDR1 KGHDR, CDR2 SFDVKD. The ends were cut back, 1 base at V and 2 bases at J, with 9 bases in the middle. The CDR3 nucleotides read TGTGCCACCAGTGATTTTGGAGCCGACACAGATACGCAGTATTTT. Translated: CATSDFGADTDTQYF.

This clonotype was detected only once. J is TRBJ1-5 and V is TRBV6-5; the D is unclear. Germline CDR1 MNHEY, CDR2 SVGAGI. The CDR3 consists of 14 residues. V lost 8 bases, J lost 4 bases, and 15 bases lay in between. The CDR3 DNA is TGTGCCAGCGGACTTGCCAGAGGAAATCAGCCCCAGCATTTT. It specifies CASGLARGNQPQHF.

With regard to this clonotype: A much larger clone sits a single nucleotide away, making a read error possible. V and J are TRBV2 and TRBJ1-1; tentatively, D is TRBD1 (5 bases). The CDR3 totals 15 residues. Per the germline V gene, CDR1 is SNHLY and CDR2 is FYNNEI. As DNA, the CDR3 is TGTGCCAGCAGAGAAGGTGACAGCCTGAACACTGAACCTTTCTTT. Translated: CASREGDSLNTEPFF.

At least ten counts were recorded for this clonotype. The chain has TRBV29-1 and TRBJ2-7; TRBD1 matches 9 bases. Unmatched junction bases numbered 4, after V lost 1 base and J lost 0 bases. From germline, CDR1 is SQVTM and CDR2 ANQGSEA. CDR3 length equals 15 residues. CDR3 sequence (DNA): TGCAGCGTTGAAGCCGTACAGGGGGCCTCCTACGAGCAGTACTTC. It is translated as CSVEAVQGASYEQYF.

This clonotype was seen more than once but under ten times. CDR3 amino acids: CASSLTSPLYEQYF. The CDR3 nucleotides are TGTGCCAGCAGCTTGACTAGCCCTCTTTACGAGCAGTACTTC. The chain carries TRBV7-9 and TRBJ2-7, with TRBD2 matching 7 bases. Germline values: CDR1 SEHNR, CDR2 FQNEAQ (reference sequence). The CDR3 has 14 amino acids. Germline trimming cut 3 bases from V and 4 bases from J; bases unmatched to any gene: 6.

This clonotype was detected ten times or more. The chain carries TRBV6-6 and TRBJ2-7; D ambiguous. In germline, CDR1 is MNHNY, CDR2 SVGAGI (reference sequence). Trimming cost V 0 bases and J 5 bases, with 8 bases left between them. CDR3 length: 13 residues. The CDR3, as DNA: TGTGCCAGCAGTTACTCAGGGATCAACGAGCAGTACTTC. It specifies CASSYSGINEQYF.

This clonotype has ten or more counts. This sequence joins TRBV20-1 and TRBJ2-1; 7 nucleotides align to TRBD1. There are 14 residues in the CDR3. V was pared by 3 bases and J by 10 bases, with 12 bases of the junction left unmatched. CDR1 and CDR2 (germline): DFQATT, SNEGSKA (reference sequence). In DNA form, the CDR3 reads TGCAGTGCTAGTCCAAGGACAGGCGCAGGGGAGCAGTTCTTC. Protein: CSASPRTGAGEQFF.

The chain joins TRBV7-9 to TRBJ2-3; D perhaps matches TRBD1 (6 bases). The CDR3 consists of 14 residues. V lost 1 base and J lost 6, with 11 bases in between. Germline CDR1 SEHNR, CDR2 FQNEAQ (reference sequence). In nucleotides, the CDR3 is TGTGCCAGCAGCTTAGGGGGGCCCCTGGATACGCAGTATTTT. Its translation: CASSLGGPLDTQYF.

Comments on this clonotype: One end of the junction varies from germline; a read error may be responsible. The chain employs TRBV7-9 and TRBJ2-3; D not resolved. Per the germline V gene, CDR1 is SEHNR and CDR2 is FQNEAQ (reference sequence). CDR3 length equals 14 residues. CDR3 nucleotides: TGTGCCAGCAGCTTGGAAGGTAGCACAGTTACGCAGTATTTT. Translating it yields CASSLEGSTVTQYF.

The J gene is TRBJ2-1, the V gene TRBV27; no definite D call. CDR1 and CDR2 from the germline V gene are MNHEY and SMNVEV (reference sequence). The V end lost 3 bases, the J end lost 7 bases, and 10 bases lay between the germline ends. The CDR3 covers 13 residues. CDR3 sequence reads: CASSFSQLNEQFF. CDR3 nucleotide sequence: TGTGCCAGCAGTTTTTCACAATTGAATGAGCAGTTCTTC.

Many counts were recorded for this clonotype. The gene calls are TRBV9 and TRBJ2-7; D gene unclear. This CDR3 is 14 amino acids long. The germline V gene has CDR1 SGDLS and CDR2 YYNGEE. Trimming cost V 3 bases and J 3 bases, with 13 bases left between them. Here the CDR3 DNA reads TGTGCCAGCAGCGCCGGGCCTACCAACTACGAGCAGTACTTC. It yields the protein CASSAGPTNYEQYF.

This clonotype was observed at least ten times. V and J are TRBV20-1 and TRBJ2-7; D gene ambiguous. CDR1 and CDR2 from the germline V gene are DFQATT and SNEGSKA (reference sequence). Trimming removed 6 bases at V and 0 bases at J, with 18 bases between. The CDR3 consists of 15 residues. CDR3 in amino acids: CSAPPAWDPSYEQYF. CDR3 DNA: TGCAGTGCCCCGCCCGCGTGGGATCCCTCCTACGAGCAGTACTTC.

The chain links TRBV12-5 to TRBJ1-2; 9 bases map to TRBD1. This CDR3 has 13 residues. Trimming removed 6 bases from V and 7 bases from J; junction bases left unmatched: 6. CDR1 is LGHNT and CDR2 is FRNRAP in the germline V gene. This chain's CDR3 is CASGGGTGLGYTF. The CDR3 DNA is TGTGCTAGTGGAGGAGGGACAGGGCTTGGCTACACCTTC. Full variable domain (rest looked up from reference TRBV12-5 and TRBJ1-2): DARVTQTPRHKVTEMGQEVTMRCQPILGHNTVFWYRQTMMQGLELLAYFRNRAPLDDSGMPKDRFSAEMPDATLATLKIQPSEPRDSAVYFCASGGGTGLGYTFGSGTRLTVV.